This entry describes one T cell receptor (beta chain). The antigen remains unidentified. The PCR contained 60 Vbeta and 13 Jbeta primers. Assay: immunoSEQ multiplex PCR; the TCRdb copy retains only in-frame clones and omits some. The table includes roughly 100,000 clones, around 72% detected once. The source of the sample is a study of cytomegalovirus exposure and HLA in healthy donors. Findings and limits, study-wide: The listing of approximately 160 TCR beta chains classed them as cytomegalovirus-associated. In a later analysis, 15,000 to 20,000 TCR beta sequences were associated with HLA alleles at 0.05 false discovery rate.

The sequencing sample was made of PBMCs. This TCR was recovered from a young man in good health and CMV-seronegative.

The CDR3 sequence is CASSWTGDNSGANVLTF. In DNA form, the CDR3 reads TGTGCCAGCAGCTGGACAGGCGATAACTCTGGGGCCAACGTCCTGACTTTC. This chain links TRBV7-2 with TRBJ2-6; 7 nucleotides agree with TRBD1. Losses at the gene ends were 4 bases for V and 0 bases for J; bases not matched to a gene: 6. CDR3 length equals 17 residues. Germline CDR1 reads SGHTA; CDR2 reads FQGNSA.